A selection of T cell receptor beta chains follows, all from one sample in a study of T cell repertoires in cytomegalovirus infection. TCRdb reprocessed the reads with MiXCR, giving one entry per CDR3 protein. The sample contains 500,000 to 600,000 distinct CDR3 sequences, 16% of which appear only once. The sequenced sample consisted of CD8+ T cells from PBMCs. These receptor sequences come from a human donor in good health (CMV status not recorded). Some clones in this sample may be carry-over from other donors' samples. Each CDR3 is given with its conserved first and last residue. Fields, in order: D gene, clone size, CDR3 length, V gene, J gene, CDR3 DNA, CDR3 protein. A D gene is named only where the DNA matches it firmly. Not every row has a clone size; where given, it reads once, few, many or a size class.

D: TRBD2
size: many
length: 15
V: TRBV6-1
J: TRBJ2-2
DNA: TGTGCCAGCAGGTCAGGACTAGCGGACACCGGGGAGCTGTTTTTT
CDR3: CASRSGLADTGELFF

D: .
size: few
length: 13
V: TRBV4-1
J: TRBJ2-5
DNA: TGCGCCAGCAGCGTACAGGGCGAGGAGACCCAGTACTTC
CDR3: CASSVQGEETQYF

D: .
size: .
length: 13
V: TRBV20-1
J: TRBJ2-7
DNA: TGCAGTGCTAAGGCTAGCGATCCCTACGAGCAGTACTTC
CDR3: CSAKASDPYEQYF

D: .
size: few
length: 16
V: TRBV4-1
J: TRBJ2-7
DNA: TGCGCCAGCAGCCAAGTTTTAACAGGGTCGAACTACGAGCAGTACTTC
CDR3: CASSQVLTGSNYEQYF

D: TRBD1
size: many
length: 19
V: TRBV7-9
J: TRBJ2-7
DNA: TGTGCCAGCAGCTGGGGCGGGACAGGGTTTAATCCGGGCTCCTACGAGCAGTACTTC
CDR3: CASSWGGTGFNPGSYEQYF

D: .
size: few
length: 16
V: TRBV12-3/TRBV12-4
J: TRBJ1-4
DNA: TGTGCCAGCAGTCCCTCAGGGGAAGGGACGAATGAAAAACTGTTTTTT
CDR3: CASSPSGEGTNEKLFF

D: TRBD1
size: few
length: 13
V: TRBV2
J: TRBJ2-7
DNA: TGTGCCAGCCGGGACAGCGTAACTTACGAGCAGTACTTC
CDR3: CASRDSVTYEQYF

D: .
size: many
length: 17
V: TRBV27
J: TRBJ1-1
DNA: TGTGCCAGCAGTCCTGATGGGGGTCAAGAGGGGACCACTGAAGCTTTCTTT
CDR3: CASSPDGGQEGTTEAFF

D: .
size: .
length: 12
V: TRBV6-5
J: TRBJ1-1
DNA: TGTGCCAGCAGTGTGGGGAACAATGAAGCTTTCTTT
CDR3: CASSVGNNEAFF

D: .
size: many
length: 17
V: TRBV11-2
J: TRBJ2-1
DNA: TGTGCCAGCAGCTTACTCGCCAGGGACTGGGGTTACAATGAGCAGTTCTTC
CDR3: CASSLLARDWGYNEQFF

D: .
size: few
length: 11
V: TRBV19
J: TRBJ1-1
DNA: TGTGCCAGTGGGGAATGGCCTGAAGCTTTCTTT
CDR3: CASGEWPEAFF

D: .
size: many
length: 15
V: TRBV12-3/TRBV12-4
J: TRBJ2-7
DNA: TGTGCCAGCAGTTCCGTTCGGGGGGCGGATCGCGAGCAGTACTTC
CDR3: CASSSVRGADREQYF

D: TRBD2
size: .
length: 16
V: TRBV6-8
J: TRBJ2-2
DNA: TGTGCCAGCAGTTACTCGAGCGGGAGGGCCGCCGGGGAGCTGTTTTTT
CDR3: CASSYSSGRAAGELFF

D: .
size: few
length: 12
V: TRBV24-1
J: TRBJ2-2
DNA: TGTGCCACCTCCGACCCCACCGGGGAGCTGTTTTTT
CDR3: CATSDPTGELFF

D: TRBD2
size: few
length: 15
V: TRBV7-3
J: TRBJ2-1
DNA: TGTGCCAGCAGCCCTCTCCTAGCGGAGTACAATGAGCAGTTCTTC
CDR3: CASSPLLAEYNEQFF

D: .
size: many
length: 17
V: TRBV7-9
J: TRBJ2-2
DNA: TGTGCCAGCAGCTTCGATCCCAGACGGCCGAACACCGGGGAGCTGTTTTTT
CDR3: CASSFDPRRPNTGELFF

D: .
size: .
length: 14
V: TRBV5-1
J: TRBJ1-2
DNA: TGCGCCAGCAGCTTCCCTCAGGGAGACTATGGCTACACCTTC
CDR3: CASSFPQGDYGYTF

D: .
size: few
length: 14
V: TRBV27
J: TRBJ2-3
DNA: TGTGCCAGCAGTTTATATATGGGAACAGATACGCAGTATTTT
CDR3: CASSLYMGTDTQYF

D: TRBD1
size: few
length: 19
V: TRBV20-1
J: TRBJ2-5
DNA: TGCAGTGCTAGAGATAGGGGGGGGACAGGGGGCACTTCCCTAGAGACCCAGTACTTC
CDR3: CSARDRGGTGGTSLETQYF

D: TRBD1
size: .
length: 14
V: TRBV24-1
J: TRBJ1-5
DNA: TGTGCCACCAGTGGGACAGGGCTCAATCAGCCCCAGCATTTT
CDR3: CATSGTGLNQPQHF

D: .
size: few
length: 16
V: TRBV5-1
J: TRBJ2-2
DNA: TGCGCCAGCAGAAATACCCGGGACCGAGGGACCGGGGAGCTGTTTTTT
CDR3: CASRNTRDRGTGELFF

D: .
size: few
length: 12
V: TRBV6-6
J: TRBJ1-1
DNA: TGTGCCAGCAGTGGCCCCCGAGGGCTGGCTTTCTTT
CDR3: CASSGPRGLAFF

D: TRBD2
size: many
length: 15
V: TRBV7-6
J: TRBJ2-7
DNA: TGTGCCAGCAGCTCCCTAGCGGGAGCTGGGAGCGAGCAGTACTTC
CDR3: CASSSLAGAGSEQYF

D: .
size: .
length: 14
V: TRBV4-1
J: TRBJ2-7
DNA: TGCGCCAGCAGCCAATACAGGTCCTCCTACGAGCAGTACTTC
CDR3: CASSQYRSSYEQYF

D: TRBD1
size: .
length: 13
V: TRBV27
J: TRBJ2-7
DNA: TGTGCCAGCAGGGGCAGGGGGCTCTACGAGCAGTACTTC
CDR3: CASRGRGLYEQYF

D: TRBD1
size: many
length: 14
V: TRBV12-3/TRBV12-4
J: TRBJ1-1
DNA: TGTGCCAGCAGGGTGACAGGGGTGAACACTGAAGCTTTCTTT
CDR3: CASRVTGVNTEAFF

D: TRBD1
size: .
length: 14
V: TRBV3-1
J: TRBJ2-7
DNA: TGTGCCAGAAGCCGGACAGGGTTCTCCTACGAGCAGTACTTC
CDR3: CARSRTGFSYEQYF

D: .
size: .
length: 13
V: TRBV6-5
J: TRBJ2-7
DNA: TGTGCCAGCAGTTTCAGGGAGAGGTACGAGCAGTACTTC
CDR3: CASSFRERYEQYF

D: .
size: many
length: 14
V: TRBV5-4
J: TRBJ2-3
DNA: TGTGCCAGCAGCGAAAAAGGTCCGATGGATACGCAGTATTTT
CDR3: CASSEKGPMDTQYF

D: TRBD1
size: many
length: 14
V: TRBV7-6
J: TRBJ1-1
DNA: TGTGCCAGCAGCCGATTACAGGGGTCGACTGAAGCTTTCTTT
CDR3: CASSRLQGSTEAFF

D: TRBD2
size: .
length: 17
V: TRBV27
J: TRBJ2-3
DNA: TGTGCCAGCAGTTTATCGACTAGCGGGGTGATCACAGATACGCAGTATTTT
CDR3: CASSLSTSGVITDTQYF

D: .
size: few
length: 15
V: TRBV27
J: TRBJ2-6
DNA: TGTGCCAGCAGTCACAGGGAGTCTGGGGCCAACGTCCTGACTTTC
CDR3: CASSHRESGANVLTF

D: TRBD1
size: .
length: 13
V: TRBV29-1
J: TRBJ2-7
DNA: TGCAGCGTAAGACAGGGGAGCGGCTACGAGCAGTACTTC
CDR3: CSVRQGSGYEQYF

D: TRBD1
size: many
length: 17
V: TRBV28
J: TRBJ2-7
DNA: TGTGCCAGCAGCCCTCCCCAAGGGACAGTTCCCGAGTACGAGCAGTACTTC
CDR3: CASSPPQGTVPEYEQYF

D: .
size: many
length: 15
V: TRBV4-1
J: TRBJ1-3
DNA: TGCGCCAGCAGCCAAACAACGCGGGCTGGAAACACCATATATTTT
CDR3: CASSQTTRAGNTIYF

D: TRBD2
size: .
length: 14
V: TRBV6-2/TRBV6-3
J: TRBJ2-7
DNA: TGTGCCAGCGGTTCGGGGGGAACAATCTACGAGCAGTACTTC
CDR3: CASGSGGTIYEQYF

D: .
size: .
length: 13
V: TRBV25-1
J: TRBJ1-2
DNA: TGTGCCAGCAGTGAGGTGTGGGCGGGGGGCTACACCTTC
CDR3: CASSEVWAGGYTF

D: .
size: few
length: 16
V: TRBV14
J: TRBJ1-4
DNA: TGTGCCAGCAGCCTGGTCGGGGCCTTCTCTAATGAAAAACTGTTTTTT
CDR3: CASSLVGAFSNEKLFF

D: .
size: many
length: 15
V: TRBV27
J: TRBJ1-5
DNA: TGTGCCAGCAGTTTATCGTGGGGAAGCAATCAGCCCCAGCATTTT
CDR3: CASSLSWGSNQPQHF

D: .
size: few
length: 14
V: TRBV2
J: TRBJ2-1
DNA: TGTGCCAGCAGTGTAGGCAGCCCACACAATGAGCAGTTCTTC
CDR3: CASSVGSPHNEQFF

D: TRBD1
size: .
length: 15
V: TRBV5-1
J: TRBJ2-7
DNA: TGCGCCAGCAGCTTGACGACAGGGGAACGTCACGAGCAGTACTTC
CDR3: CASSLTTGERHEQYF